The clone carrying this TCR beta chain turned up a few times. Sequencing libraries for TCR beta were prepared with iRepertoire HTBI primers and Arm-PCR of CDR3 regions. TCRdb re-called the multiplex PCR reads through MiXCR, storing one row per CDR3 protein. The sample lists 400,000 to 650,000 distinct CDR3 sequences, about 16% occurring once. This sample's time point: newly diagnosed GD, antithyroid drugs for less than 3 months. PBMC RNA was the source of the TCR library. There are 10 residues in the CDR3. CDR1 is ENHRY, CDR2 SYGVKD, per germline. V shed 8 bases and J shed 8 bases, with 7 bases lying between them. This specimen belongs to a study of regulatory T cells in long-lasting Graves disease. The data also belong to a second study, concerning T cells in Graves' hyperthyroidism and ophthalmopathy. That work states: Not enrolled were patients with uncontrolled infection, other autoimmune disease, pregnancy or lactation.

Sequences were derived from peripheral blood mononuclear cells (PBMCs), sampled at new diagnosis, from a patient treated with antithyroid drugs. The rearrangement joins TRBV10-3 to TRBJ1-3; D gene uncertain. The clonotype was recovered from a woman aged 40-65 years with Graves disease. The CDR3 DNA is TGTGCCATCGGTTACGACACCATATATTTT. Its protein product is CAIGYDTIYF.